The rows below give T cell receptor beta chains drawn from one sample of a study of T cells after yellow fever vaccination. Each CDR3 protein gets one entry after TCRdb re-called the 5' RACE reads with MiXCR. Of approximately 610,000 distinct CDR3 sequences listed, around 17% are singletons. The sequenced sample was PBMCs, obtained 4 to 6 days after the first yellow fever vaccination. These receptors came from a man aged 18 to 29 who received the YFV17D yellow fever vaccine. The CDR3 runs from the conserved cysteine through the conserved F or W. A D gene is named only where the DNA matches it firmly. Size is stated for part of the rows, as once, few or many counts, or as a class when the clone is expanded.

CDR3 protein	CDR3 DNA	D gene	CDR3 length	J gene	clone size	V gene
CSVEGGTYNEQFF	TGCAGCGTTGAGGGGGGGACCTACAATGAGCAGTTCTTC	TRBD2	13	TRBJ2-1	few	TRBV29-1
CASSDRRSEQFF	TGTGCCAGCAGTGATAGGCGTTCTGAGCAGTTCTTC	NA	12	TRBJ2-1	few	TRBV2
CASFAGPYTGELFF	TGTGCCAGCTTCGCGGGGCCTTACACCGGGGAGCTGTTTTTT	NA	14	TRBJ2-2	NA	TRBV7-9
CASSLLGGTGGEKLFF	TGTGCCAGCAGTTTGCTCGGGGGGACAGGCGGGGAAAAACTGTTTTTT	TRBD1	16	TRBJ1-4	NA	TRBV12-3/TRBV12-4
CASSATGSTRNSPLHF	TGTGCCAGCAGCGCGACAGGGAGCACCCGAAATTCACCCCTCCACTTT	TRBD1	16	TRBJ1-6	few	TRBV9
CASSTKTGQENEQFF	TGTGCCAGCAGCACCAAGACAGGTCAAGAAAATGAGCAGTTCTTC	NA	15	TRBJ2-1	NA	TRBV5-4
CASSYDGGDQPQHF	TGTGCCAGCAGTTACGACGGGGGGGATCAGCCCCAGCATTTT	NA	14	TRBJ1-5	NA	TRBV6-5
CATNPRESPRQPQHF	TGTGCCACCAACCCCAGGGAAAGTCCGAGACAGCCCCAGCATTTT	NA	15	TRBJ1-5	NA	TRBV19
CSANKRGKRETQYF	TGCAGTGCTAATAAACGCGGGAAACGAGAGACCCAGTACTTC	NA	14	TRBJ2-5	NA	TRBV20-1
CSARDPQGSNQPQHF	TGCAGTGCTAGAGATCCCCAGGGGAGCAATCAGCCCCAGCATTTT	NA	15	TRBJ1-5	few	TRBV20-1
CASIDSHSDVLTF	TGTGCCAGCATCGACAGCCATTCCGACGTCCTGACTTTC	NA	13	TRBJ2-6	few	TRBV3-1
CASSLLAGGTNEQFF	TGTGCCAGCAGTTTACTAGCGGGGGGTACCAATGAGCAGTTCTTC	TRBD2	15	TRBJ2-1	few	TRBV12-3/TRBV12-4
CASSLDGGTETQYF	TGCGCCAGCAGCTTGGACGGGGGGACGGAGACCCAGTACTTC	TRBD2	14	TRBJ2-5	many	TRBV5-1
CASSSRRGGWDYNEQFF	TGTGCCAGCAGCTCGCGGCGTGGGGGGTGGGACTACAATGAGCAGTTCTTC	NA	17	TRBJ2-1	few	TRBV7-6
CASSSTTLRQTPGDTQYF	TGTGCCAGCAGCTCGACTACTCTCCGACAGACCCCGGGAGATACGCAGTATTTT	NA	18	TRBJ2-3	NA	TRBV11-1
CSGATRGSYEQYF	TGCAGCGGAGCGACGAGGGGGTCCTACGAGCAGTACTTC	NA	13	TRBJ2-7	few	TRBV29-1
CASSLVEITGELFF	TGTGCCAGCAGCTTGGTGGAGATCACCGGGGAGCTGTTTTTT	NA	14	TRBJ2-2	NA	TRBV5-6
CASRQGQEGSEAFF	TGCGCCAGCAGACAGGGACAAGAAGGGTCTGAAGCTTTCTTT	NA	14	TRBJ1-1	NA	TRBV5-1
CATRPGTGGGGTQYF	TGTGCCACCAGACCCGGGACAGGGGGAGGTGGTACGCAGTATTTT	TRBD1	15	TRBJ2-3	once	TRBV7-9
CASSHHRGHQPQHF	TGCGCCAGCAGCCATCACAGGGGGCATCAGCCCCAGCATTTT	TRBD1	14	TRBJ1-5	NA	TRBV4-1
CASSATSSYNSPLHF	TGTGCCAGCAGCGCCACGAGCTCCTATAATTCACCCCTCCACTTT	NA	15	TRBJ1-6	few	TRBV12-3/TRBV12-4
CASSSTGGETQYF	TGCGCCAGCAGCTCGACAGGGGGGGAGACCCAGTACTTC	TRBD1	13	TRBJ2-5	many	TRBV5-1
CASSIQAGWNTEAFF	TGTGCCAGTAGTATTCAGGCAGGATGGAACACTGAAGCTTTCTTT	NA	15	TRBJ1-1	NA	TRBV19
CASTQDWMNTGELFF	TGTGCCAGCACCCAGGACTGGATGAACACCGGGGAGCTGTTTTTT	NA	15	TRBJ2-2	NA	TRBV5-6
CASSPLTSGSSYEQYF	TGTGCCAGCAGCCCATTGACTAGCGGGAGCTCCTACGAGCAGTACTTC	TRBD2	16	TRBJ2-7	few	TRBV7-6
CASSRDPGELFF	TGTGCCAGCAGTCGGGACCCTGGGGAGCTGTTTTTT	NA	12	TRBJ2-2	few	TRBV6-6
CASSLGRDSHTDTQYF	TGTGCCAGCAGCCTAGGCCGGGACTCGCACACAGATACGCAGTATTTT	NA	16	TRBJ2-3	few	TRBV7-3
CASSVSAGGHSSYNEQFF	TGTGCCAGCAGCGTATCTGCGGGGGGCCATAGCTCCTACAATGAGCAGTTCTTC	TRBD2	18	TRBJ2-1	few	TRBV9
CSAGQDLNEKLFF	TGCAGCGCGGGGCAGGACCTTAATGAAAAACTGTTTTTT	NA	13	TRBJ1-4	NA	TRBV29-1
CASGLGQRVTQAFF	TGTGCTAGTGGTTTGGGACAAAGAGTGACCCAAGCTTTCTTT	NA	14	TRBJ1-1	few	TRBV12-5
CASILRTFGTEAFF	TGTGCCAGCATCCTGAGGACGTTCGGCACTGAAGCTTTCTTT	NA	14	TRBJ1-1	many	TRBV12-3/TRBV12-4
CAWSARDRGWDEQYF	TGTGCCTGGAGTGCCAGGGACAGGGGGTGGGACGAGCAGTACTTC	TRBD1	15	TRBJ2-7	NA	TRBV30
CASSWRAAPGTDTQYF	TGCGCCAGCAGCTGGCGGGCGGCCCCTGGCACAGATACGCAGTATTTT	NA	16	TRBJ2-3	NA	TRBV5-1
CATSGDQPRSSYEQYF	TGTGCCACCAGTGGGGATCAACCCAGAAGCTCCTACGAGCAGTACTTC	NA	16	TRBJ2-7	few	TRBV24-1
CASSQDLRTTYEQYF	TGCGCCAGCAGCCAAGATCTACGAACTACCTACGAGCAGTACTTC	NA	15	TRBJ2-7	NA	TRBV4-1
CASSFGLGDYEQYF	TGTGCCAGCAGCTTTGGACTAGGTGACTACGAGCAGTACTTC	TRBD2	14	TRBJ2-7	NA	TRBV11-2
CASSAAGNLHNEQFF	TGTGCCAGCAGCGCCGCCGGGAATCTCCACAATGAGCAGTTCTTC	NA	15	TRBJ2-1	many	TRBV7-9
CASSPGTGRTQPQHF	TGTGCCAGCTCCCCCGGGACAGGGCGTACTCAGCCCCAGCATTTT	TRBD1	15	TRBJ1-5	few	TRBV18
CASTLQGGLQFF	TGTGCCAGCACCCTCCAGGGGGGACTCCAGTTCTTC	NA	12	TRBJ2-1	NA	TRBV25-1
CASSFTSPANYGYTF	TGTGCCAGCAGCTTTACTTCGCCTGCTAACTATGGCTACACCTTC	NA	15	TRBJ1-2	few	TRBV7-2
CASSPQGYSNEKLFF	TGTGCCAGCAGCCCGCAGGGTTACTCTAATGAAAAACTGTTTTTT	NA	15	TRBJ1-4	few	TRBV7-9
CASSEESMNTEAFF	TGTGCCAGCAGTGAGGAGTCCATGAACACTGAAGCTTTCTTT	NA	14	TRBJ1-1	few	TRBV2
CASSGRAPYEQYF	TGTGCCAGCAGCGGACGGGCCCCCTACGAGCAGTACTTC	NA	13	TRBJ2-7	NA	TRBV6-1
CASSVGGRVEETQYF	TGTGCCAGCAGCGTAGGAGGAAGGGTCGAAGAGACCCAGTACTTC	NA	15	TRBJ2-5	few	TRBV9
CASSLEEVGMDSTEAFF	TGTGCCAGCAGCTTAGAGGAGGTAGGGATGGATTCCACTGAAGCTTTCTTT	NA	17	TRBJ1-1	NA	TRBV7-9
CASSPPGHPSNSPLHF	TGTGCCAGCTCACCACCAGGACACCCTTCGAATTCACCCCTCCACTTT	NA	16	TRBJ1-6	NA	TRBV18
CASRQGGSTDTQYF	TGTGCTAGCCGCCAGGGGGGAAGCACAGATACGCAGTATTTT	NA	14	TRBJ2-3	NA	TRBV6-1
CASSWSSGKQFF	TGTGCCAGCAGTTGGTCCAGCGGTAAGCAGTTCTTC	NA	12	TRBJ2-1	NA	TRBV12-3/TRBV12-4